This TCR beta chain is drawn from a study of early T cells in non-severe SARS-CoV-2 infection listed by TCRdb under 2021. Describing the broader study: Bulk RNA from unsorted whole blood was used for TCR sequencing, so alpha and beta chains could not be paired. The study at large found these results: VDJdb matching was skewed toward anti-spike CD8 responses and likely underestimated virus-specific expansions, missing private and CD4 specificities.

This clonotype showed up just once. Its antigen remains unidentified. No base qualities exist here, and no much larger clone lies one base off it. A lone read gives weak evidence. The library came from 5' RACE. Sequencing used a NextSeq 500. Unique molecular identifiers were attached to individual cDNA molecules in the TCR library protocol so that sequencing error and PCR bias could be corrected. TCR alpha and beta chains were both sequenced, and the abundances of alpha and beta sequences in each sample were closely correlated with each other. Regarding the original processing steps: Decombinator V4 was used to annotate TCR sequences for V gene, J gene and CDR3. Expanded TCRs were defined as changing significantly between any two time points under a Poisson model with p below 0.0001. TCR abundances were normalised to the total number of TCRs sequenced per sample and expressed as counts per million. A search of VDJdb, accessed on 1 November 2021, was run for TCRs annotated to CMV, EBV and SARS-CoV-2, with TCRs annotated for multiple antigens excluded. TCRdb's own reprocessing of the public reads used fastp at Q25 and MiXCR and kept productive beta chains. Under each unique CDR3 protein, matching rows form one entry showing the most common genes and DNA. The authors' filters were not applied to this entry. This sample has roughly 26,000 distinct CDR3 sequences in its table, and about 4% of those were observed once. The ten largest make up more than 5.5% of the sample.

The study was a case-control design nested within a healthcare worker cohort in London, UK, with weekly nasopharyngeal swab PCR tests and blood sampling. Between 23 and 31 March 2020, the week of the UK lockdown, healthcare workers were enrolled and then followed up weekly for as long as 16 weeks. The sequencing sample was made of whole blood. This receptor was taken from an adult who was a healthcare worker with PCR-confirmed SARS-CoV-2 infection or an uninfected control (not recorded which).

CDR3 region: CSANTVNEQFF. The nucleotides are TGCAGTGCTAATACGGTGAATGAGCAGTTCTTC. The chain is encoded by TRBV20-1 joined to TRBJ2-1, with no confidently assigned D gene. The germline V gene (reference sequence) supplies CDR1 DFQATT and CDR2 SNEGSKA. V is shortened by 4 bases, J by 7 bases, and the region joining them spans 8 bases. From the cysteine up to the phenylalanine, the CDR3 has a length of 11 residues. Just the 33-base CDR3 DNA is kept, in frame starting at base 1.